These 8 T cell receptor beta chains came from one sample sequenced in a study of T cells in tuberculosis. Data came from immunoSEQ multiplex PCR; TCRdb stores just in-frame clones and leaves some out. Found here are about 10,000 clones, around 94% of them singletons; the top ten hold approximately 12%. Sequencing was performed on PBMCs. These receptors all come from an adult with tuberculosis.

This chain connects TRBV6-5 to TRBJ2-1, with 9 bases aligning to TRBD2. The trim removed 8 bases at V and 9 bases at J, leaving 8 bases unmatched. The length of the CDR3 is 13 residues. Per the germline V gene, CDR1 is MNHEY and CDR2 is SVGAGI. CDR3 bases: TGTGCCAGCTCATTAGCGGGAGAAGGTGAGCAGTTCTTC. Translating gives CASSLAGEGEQFF.

The CDR3 reads CSVGVRGPGGYTF. The CDR3 bases are TGCAGCGTTGGAGTCAGGGGACCGGGCGGCTACACCTTC. This chain links TRBV29-1 with TRBJ1-2; D may be TRBD1 (6 bases). The CDR3 is 13 residues long. Germline CDR1 and CDR2: SQVTM and ANQGSEA. The V end lost 4 bases, the J end lost 8 bases, and 17 bases lay between the germline ends.

This chain uses TRBV6-5 with TRBJ2-1; 8 positions agree with TRBD2. This CDR3 has 15 amino acids. J lost 8 bases, V lost 6 bases, and 12 bases had no gene match. In germline, CDR1 is MNHEY, CDR2 SVGAGI. CDR3 in amino acids: CASSPLSGNPHEQFF. The CDR3 DNA reads TGTGCCAGCAGCCCCCTTAGCGGGAACCCCCATGAGCAGTTCTTC.

The V call is TRBV29-1, the J call TRBJ1-1; maybe TRBD1 (5 bases). V shed 0 bases and J shed 3 bases, with 8 bases lying between them. This CDR3 is built from 13 residues. The germline CDR1 and CDR2 sequences are SQVTM and ANQGSEA. CDR3 DNA: TGCAGCGTTGAAGAGGGGGGGGACACTGAAGCTTTCTTT. Its translation: CSVEEGGDTEAFF.

The chain joins TRBV5-1 to TRBJ1-2; 7 bases are shared with TRBD1. The germline CDR1 and CDR2 sequences are SGHRS and YFSETQ. The CDR3 is 14 residues long. With V trimmed by 3 bases and J by 5 bases, 7 bases remained unmatched. CDR3 protein: CASSSTGTEYGYTF. CDR3 bases: TGCGCCAGCAGCTCGACCGGGACAGAATATGGCTACACCTTC.

The gene calls are TRBV5-4 and TRBJ2-5, with 7 nucleotides matching TRBD1. Looked up from germline, CDR1 is SGHNT and CDR2 is YYREEE (reference sequence). V shed 3 bases, J shed 2 bases, and the junction held 4 bases outside the gene matches. CDR3 length: 14 amino acids. CDR3 region: CASSYDRVQETQYF. The CDR3 DNA reads TGTGCCAGCAGCTACGACAGGGTTCAAGAGACCCAGTACTTC.

The chain uses TRBV10-3 and TRBJ2-6, with D unresolved. The germline CDR1 and CDR2 sequences are ENHRY and SYGVKD. CDR3 length: 16 residues. V was pared by 3 bases and J by 2 bases, with 11 bases between. CDR3 nucleotide sequence: TGTGCCATCAGTGAAGCCTCCGGTACTGGGGCCAACGTCCTGACTTTC. This translates into CAISEASGTGANVLTF.

This chain joins TRBV5-4 and TRBJ2-5; 10 positions agree with TRBD2. The CDR3 contains 14 residues. Trimming took 4 bases from V and 5 from J; bases not matched to a gene: 5. Germline CDR1 and CDR2: SGHNT and YYREEE (reference sequence). The CDR3 loop is CASSRSGGEETQYF. In DNA, the CDR3 is TGTGCCAGCAGCCGCAGCGGGGGGGAGGAGACCCAGTACTTC.